Included here is one T cell receptor beta chain sequence, with context. Its antigen target is currently unknown. This entry is derived from a study of CXCR3-negative and CXCR3-positive naive CD8 T cells (dated by TCRdb to about 2019). About the full investigation: In total, some 150 million TRB reads were obtained, corresponding to roughly 1.5 +/- 0.3 million reads per library. Diversity and physicochemical repertoire analyses were performed on some 10 donors pooled from two independent experiments. Naive subsets from 5 or 6 donors and memory cells from 3 donors were included in the TRBV-TRBJ cluster analysis. General findings and caveats noted by the study authors: TRB CDR3s from CXCR3-positive naive cells showed higher hydrophobicity (lower Kidera factor 4), lower energy, and higher strength and volume indices than CXCR3-negative naive cells. Because surface CD5, which is linked to self-reactivity in mice, was comparable between the naive subsets, TCR interaction strength was also inferred from TRB CDR3 physicochemical properties. Repertoire diversity was comparably high in both naive subsets but much lower in memory CD8+ T cells. Similar TRBV-TRBJ usage was shown by naive CXCR3-negative and CXCR3-positive cells from the same donor, whereas distinct patterns were shown by memory cells. Because CXCR3 expression was partially decreased after cryopreservation, freshly isolated PBMCs were used for most assays.

Sequencing relied on a NextSeq 550. The Human TCR Profiling Kit (MiLaboratory) was used to prepare UMI-labeled 5' RACE TRB cDNA libraries. cDNA synthesis used the entire amount of extracted RNA, and PCR amplification then used the entire amount of cDNA produced. The libraries were made side by side, with each library going through the same number of PCR cycles. The study's own analysis went as follows. With a minimum of two reads required per UMI, MIGEC and MiXCR pulled out about 50,000 +/- 9,200 unique UMI-labeled TRB cDNA molecules from each library. On average, each library contained about 40,000 +/- 10,000 functional in-frame TRB CDR3 nucleotide clonotypes without stop codons. After each sample was downsampled to 5000 UMI-labeled TRB molecules, VDJtools was used to calculate diversity metrics such as normalized Shannon-Wiener and Chao1. For the central five CDR3 residues, VDJtools calculated physicochemical properties weighted by clonotype size, namely interaction energy, strength, volume and Kidera factor 4. TCRdb reprocessed the reads and assigns one entry to each CDR3 protein sequence, leaving out DNA. The V and J calls and clone size come from TCRdb's table, not from the authors' own analysis. For this sample, the table gives 120,000 to 150,000 distinct CDR3 sequences. The ten largest clones represent 0.25% to 0.35% of the sample.

According to the germline V gene (reference sequence), CDR1 reads DFQATT and CDR2 reads SNEGSKA. The CDR3 has 17 amino acids, counting the end cysteine and phenylalanine. No DNA accompanies this entry. Each CD8+ T cell subset was flow-sorted in triplicate, with fewer than 350,000 cells per subset placed directly into RLT lysis buffer. To keep memory contaminants out, a stringent definition of naive CD8+ T cells was applied: CD45RO-CCR7+CD27+CD95-. Standard density gradient centrifugation was used to isolate peripheral blood mononuclear cells from buffy coats. Naive CXCR3-negative and CXCR3-positive CD8+ T cells were flow-sorted using a FACSAria III. An RNeasy Mini Kit was used to extract total RNA from the sorted cells.

Sequencing was done on a sample of naive CXCR3+ CD8+ T cells from blood. In light of the paper, this sample's cell subset or site label describes: CD45RO-CCR7+CD27+CD95- naive CD8+ T cells expressing CXCR3 (TNR3+). This chain joins TRBV20-1 to TRBJ1-6; TCRdb's D call of TRBD1 is untestable without DNA. This TCR derives from a human donor in good health. Some clones in this sample may be carry-over from other donors' samples. The CDR3 protein: CSARLDRDNSYNSPLHF.